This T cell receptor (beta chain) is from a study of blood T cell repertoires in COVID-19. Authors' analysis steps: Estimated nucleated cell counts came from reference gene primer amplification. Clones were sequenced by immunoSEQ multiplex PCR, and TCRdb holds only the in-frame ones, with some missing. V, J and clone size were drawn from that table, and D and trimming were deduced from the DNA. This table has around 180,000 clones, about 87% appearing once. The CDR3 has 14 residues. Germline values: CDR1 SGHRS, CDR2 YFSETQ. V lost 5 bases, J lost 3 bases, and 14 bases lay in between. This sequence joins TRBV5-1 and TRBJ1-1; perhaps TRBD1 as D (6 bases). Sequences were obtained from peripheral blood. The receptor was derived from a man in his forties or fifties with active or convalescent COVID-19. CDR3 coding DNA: TGCGCCAGCAGTCAACAAACAGGGTACACTGAAGCTTTCTTT. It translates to CASSQQTGYTEAFF.